Listed below are T cell receptor beta chains from one sample, sequenced in a study of cytomegalovirus exposure and HLA in healthy donors. The data were produced by immunoSEQ multiplex PCR, yet TCRdb's version contains in-frame clones alone and is incomplete. The sample holds some 190,000 clones, around 84% seen once. The sequenced material came from PBMCs. These receptors were obtained from a woman under 30 in good health and CMV-seronegative. Each CDR3 is given with its conserved first and last residue. The D gene is left open where the match is weak. Size is stated for part of the rows, as once, few or many counts, or as a class when the clone is expanded.

>.|TRBJ1-1|TRBV30|.
CAWSGPVGPRVTEAFF
TGTGCCTGGAGTGGGCCCGTGGGGCCCCGGGTCACTGAAGCTTTCTTT
>.|TRBJ2-1|TRBV7-3|.
CASSLTPGLYNEQFF
TGTGCCAGCAGCTTAACGCCGGGATTGTACAATGAGCAGTTCTTC
>TRBD1|TRBJ1-5|TRBV19|.
CAAPTGEINQPQHF
TGTGCCGCCCCGACAGGGGAAATCAATCAGCCCCAGCATTTT
>.|TRBJ2-2|TRBV28|.
CASSLWAGANTGELFF
TGTGCCAGCAGTTTATGGGCAGGGGCTAACACCGGGGAGCTGTTTTTT
>.|TRBJ1-1|TRBV10-1|once
CASSGSPDGGTEAFF
TGCGCCAGCAGTGGGAGTCCCGACGGGGGCACTGAAGCTTTCTTT
>TRBD1|TRBJ1-4|TRBV11-2|.
CASTRDRGNEKLFF
TGTGCCAGCACCCGGGACAGGGGTAATGAAAAACTGTTTTTT
>.|TRBJ1-4|TRBV28|.
CASRPGLGSGEKLFF
TGTGCCAGCAGACCCGGACTCGGTTCGGGTGAAAAACTGTTTTTT
>TRBD1|TRBJ2-4|TRBV2|.
CASTPRDSVAKNIQYF
TGTGCCAGCACTCCCCGGGACAGTGTAGCCAAAAACATTCAGTACTTC
>.|TRBJ1-5|TRBV2|.
CASSEALLQFHQPQHF
TGTGCCAGCAGTGAAGCGCTTTTACAGTTTCATCAGCCCCAGCATTTT
>.|TRBJ1-3|TRBV7-9|few
CASSPQDTGNTIYF
TGTGCCAGCAGCCCTCAGGACACTGGAAACACCATATATTTT
>.|TRBJ1-5|TRBV19|.
CASSIDSGYQPQHF
TGTGCCAGTAGTATAGATTCAGGTTATCAGCCCCAGCATTTT
>.|TRBJ1-2|TRBV21-1|.
CASPKGAGLTGYTF
TGTGCCAGCCCCAAGGGGGCGGGGCTAACTGGCTACACCTTC
>.|TRBJ1-1|TRBV7-9|.
CASSLRGGDTEAFF
TGTGCCAGCAGCTTACGGGGGGGGGACACTGAAGCTTTCTTT
>.|TRBJ1-6|TRBV6-5|.
CASSYFGGRHNSPLHF
TGTGCCAGCAGTTACTTCGGGGGTAGGCATAATTCACCCCTCCACTTT
>TRBD2|TRBJ2-7|TRBV10-3|.
CAISESREDEQYF
TGTGCCATCAGTGAGTCACGGGAGGACGAGCAGTACTTC
>.|TRBJ2-7|TRBV30|.
CAWSVGAGYEQYF
TGTGCCTGGAGTGTAGGGGCCGGGTACGAGCAGTACTTC
>.|TRBJ2-5|TRBV5-1|.
CASSLGANQETQYF
TGCGCCAGCAGCTTAGGAGCTAACCAAGAGACCCAGTACTTC
>.|TRBJ2-7|TRBV27|once
CASSFGRGYEQYF
TGTGCCAGCAGCTTCGGACGGGGCTACGAGCAGTACTTC
>.|TRBJ1-1|TRBV28|.
CASRSRGYTEAFF
TGTGCCAGCAGGAGTCGGGGTTACACTGAAGCTTTCTTT
>.|TRBJ1-1|TRBV30|few
CAWARDTEAFF
TGTGCCTGGGCCCGGGACACTGAAGCTTTCTTT
>TRBD1|TRBJ1-4|TRBV2|.
CASNKEIGTEVFF
TGTGCCAGCAATAAAGAAATTGGGACAGAAGTTTTTTTT
>TRBD2|TRBJ2-5|TRBV4-2|.
CASSQGLAGDGETQYF
TGTGCCAGCAGCCAAGGACTAGCGGGAGATGGAGAGACCCAGTACTTC
>.|TRBJ2-3|TRBV9|.
CASSVGPSSRNTDTQYF
TGTGCCAGCAGCGTAGGGCCCTCCAGTCGCAACACAGATACGCAGTATTTT
>.|TRBJ1-2|TRBV7-9|few
CASSLGAGYGYTF
TGTGCCAGCAGCTTAGGGGCCGGCTATGGCTACACCTTC
>TRBD1|TRBJ1-2|TRBV7-9|.
CASSRRQGAGYGYTF
TGTGCCAGCAGCCGGAGACAGGGGGCTGGGTATGGCTACACCTTC
>.|TRBJ2-2|TRBV7-6|.
CASSPRAVRATGELFF
TGTGCCAGCAGCCCGCGGGCAGTTAGAGCGACCGGGGAGCTGTTTTTT
>.|TRBJ1-5|TRBV19|.
CASSLSYGVFNQPQHF
TGTGCCAGTAGTTTAAGCTATGGTGTATTCAATCAGCCCCAGCATTTT
>.|TRBJ1-2|TRBV7-2|.
CASSLRGDSNYGYTF
TGTGCCAGCAGCTTAAGAGGCGACAGCAACTATGGCTACACCTTC
>.|TRBJ2-7|TRBV9|.
CASSVGSLGAYEQYF
TGTGCCAGCAGCGTTGGGAGCCTCGGGGCCTACGAGCAGTACTTC
>TRBD2|TRBJ2-5|TRBV7-2|once
CASSLASKAGGRETQYF
TGTGCCAGCAGCTTAGCGTCCAAAGCGGGGGGGAGAGAGACCCAGTACTTC
>.|TRBJ1-1|TRBV6-6|.
CASRQGLQTEAFF
TGTGCCAGCAGACAGGGCCTACAAACTGAAGCTTTCTTT
>TRBD2|TRBJ2-7|TRBV7-9|.
CASSSTSENTYEQYF
TGTGCCAGCAGCTCGACTAGCGAAAATACCTACGAGCAGTACTTC
>.|TRBJ2-7|TRBV7-2|.
CASSPGVRVYEQYF
TGTGCCAGCAGCCCGGGGGTCCGAGTCTACGAGCAGTACTTC
>TRBD1|TRBJ1-1|TRBV6-5|.
CASSYWGDRDTEAFF
TGTGCCAGCAGTTACTGGGGGGACAGGGATACTGAAGCTTTCTTT
>TRBD2|TRBJ2-7|TRBV9|.
CASSVGEGTYEQYF
TGTGCCAGCAGCGTAGGGGAGGGGACCTACGAGCAGTACTTC
>TRBD2|TRBJ2-1|TRBV5-6|.
CASSPGLARGDEQFF
TGTGCCAGCAGCCCGGGACTAGCTCGTGGGGATGAGCAGTTCTTC
>.|TRBJ2-2|TRBV19|.
CASSIVRGELFF
TGTGCCAGTAGTATTGTGAGAGGGGAGCTGTTTTTT
>TRBD2|TRBJ2-5|TRBV10-3|.
CAISEPVAGKETQYF
TGTGCCATCAGTGAGCCTGTAGCGGGGAAAGAGACCCAGTACTTC
>.|TRBJ2-7|TRBV28|.
CASSLGLDDPYEQYF
TGTGCCAGCAGTCTCGGACTCGACGACCCCTACGAGCAGTACTTC
>.|TRBJ2-7|TRBV7-9|.
CASSPQASYEQYF
TGTGCCAGCAGCCCACAGGCTTCCTACGAGCAGTACTTC
>.|TRBJ2-3|TRBV19|.
CASSINGGEGDTQYF
TGTGCCAGTAGTATAAACGGGGGAGAGGGAGATACGCAGTATTTT
>.|TRBJ2-5|TRBV10-1|once
CASSEGPGRNQETQYF
TGCGCCAGCAGTGAGGGCCCAGGGAGGAATCAAGAGACCCAGTACTTC
>TRBD2|TRBJ2-3|TRBV5-6|.
CASSFGLAGITDTQYF
TGTGCCAGCAGCTTTGGACTAGCGGGGATCACAGATACGCAGTATTTT